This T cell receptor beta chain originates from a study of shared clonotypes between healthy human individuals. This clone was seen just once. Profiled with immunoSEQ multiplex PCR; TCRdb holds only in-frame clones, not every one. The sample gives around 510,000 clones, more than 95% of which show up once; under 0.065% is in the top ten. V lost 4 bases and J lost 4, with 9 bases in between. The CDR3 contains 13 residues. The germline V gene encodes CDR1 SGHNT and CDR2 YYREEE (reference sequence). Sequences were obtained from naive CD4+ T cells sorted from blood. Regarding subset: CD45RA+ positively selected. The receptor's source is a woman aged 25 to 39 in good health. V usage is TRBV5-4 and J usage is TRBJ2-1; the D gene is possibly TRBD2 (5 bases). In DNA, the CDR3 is TGTGCCAGCAGCGCCCGGGATTACAATGAGCAGTTCTTC. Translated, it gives CASSARDYNEQFF.